This T cell receptor beta chain is drawn from a study of T cell responses to AZD1222 COVID-19 vaccine. The overall study: Pooled samples include second doses given at about 4 or 12 weeks. General study findings and limits: In a largely white British group with more females than males, clonal diversity was possibly underestimated. There were vaccine-associated CD4 TCRs across spike, dominant at 160-218 and 743-854.

About this clone itself: Its antigen is not identified.

The method was immunoSEQ multiplex PCR; TCRdb's version includes in-frame clones alone and lacks a portion of them. The sample lists 95,000 to 150,000 clones; around 90% were seen once. V lost 5 bases to trimming and J lost 0 bases; unmatched junction nucleotides: 12. The CDR3 loop spans 17 amino acids. CDR1 SGHVS and CDR2 FQNEAQ come from the germline V gene. The clonotype originates from an adult in good health. The gene calls are TRBV7-8 and TRBJ2-7, with 8 bases that match TRBD1. Sequences were derived from peripheral blood, sampled on day 0 of AZD1222 vaccination. The CDR3 sequence: CASSDRDRISHSYEQYF. In nucleotides, the CDR3 is TGTGCCAGCAGCGACCGGGACAGGATATCGCACTCCTACGAGCAGTACTTC. Full variable domain (remainder filled in from reference TRBV7-8 and TRBJ2-7): GAGVSQSPRYKVAKRGQDVALRCDPISGHVSLFWYQQALGQGPEFLTYFQNEAQLDKSGLPSDRFFAERPEGSVSTLKIQRTQQEDSAVYLCASSDRDRISHSYEQYFGPGTRLTVT.